The following is a T cell receptor (beta chain) sequence with its context. Its antigen is not known. With 2 bases removed from V and 3 bases from J, the gap between germline ends came to 7 bases. The CDR3 length is 13 residues. Germline V CDR1 and CDR2: MNHEY, SVGAGI. Here immunoSEQ multiplex PCR was the method, and the copy in TCRdb shows in-frame clones only, minus some. Of around 150,000 clones in the sample, 70% to 90% were seen once. A roughly 120-subject validation cohort, separate from the roughly 700-subject first cohort, supplied the donors. This sample stems from a study of cytomegalovirus exposure and HLA in healthy donors. Study-wide points: Many donors carried some public TCRs, although rarity characterized most TCR sequences. According to a subsequent analysis, TCR clusters identified in the first cohort showed a tendency to co-occur across the roughly 110 validation repertoires. Investigators reported approximately 170 TCR beta chains as tied to cytomegalovirus.

This receptor was obtained from a woman in her 30s in good health and CMV-seronegative. The sample consisted of PBMCs. The chain has TRBV6-5 and TRBJ1-1, with D unresolved. This chain's CDR3 is CASSYEDYTEAFF. The DNA of the CDR3 is TGTGCCAGCAGTTACGAGGACTACACTGAAGCTTTCTTT.